A selection of T cell receptor beta chains follows, all from one sample in a study of OX40 agonist ivuxolimab in advanced cancers. Here immunoSEQ multiplex PCR was the method, and the copy in TCRdb shows in-frame clones only, minus some. The data contain 62,000 or so clones, roughly 86% of them singletons. The sequenced sample was CD4+ or CD8+ T cells sorted from blood, obtained in a trial of the OX40 agonist ivuxolimab. The receptors were sampled from an adult with an advanced solid tumor such as melanoma, head and neck, liver or kidney cancer. CDR3s include the opening cysteine and the closing phenylalanine or tryptophan.

V: TRBV6-5; CDR3: CASKGDEGETQYF
V: TRBV5-1; CDR3: CASSLDLGSGGYTF
V: TRBV5-4; CDR3: CASSQDLGAGAGELFF
V: TRBV7-8; CDR3: CASSLRGGIQETQYF
V: TRBV5-1; CDR3: CASSNSRLGETQYF
V: TRBV6-6; CDR3: CASSPGGLRRNTEAFF
V: TRBV11-2; CDR3: CASSSGGLYSYEQYF
V: TRBV23-1; CDR3: CASGAGGPGINEQFF
V: TRBV5-8; CDR3: CASSSGQGSGDTQYF
V: TRBV9; CDR3: CASSVLPGTSGGYNEQFF
V: TRBV13; CDR3: CASSLDRGQNTEAFF
V: TRBV18; CDR3: CASSPNGPYNSPLHF
V: TRBV6-1; CDR3: CASSEKAAKDSPLHF
V: TRBV11-3; CDR3: CASSLAGVLNEQFF
V: TRBV5-1; CDR3: CASRPTGTGFGELFF
V: TRBV5-4; CDR3: CASSLWTGGRTKNIQYF
V: TRBV27; CDR3: CASSPDRGSSPLHF
V: TRBV4-1; CDR3: CASSQDPRAGETQYF
V: TRBV4-2; CDR3: CASSQDPQQPQHF
V: TRBV7-6; CDR3: CASSLALLAGGNTGELFF
V: TRBV29-1; CDR3: CSVARDVGYTF
V: TRBV12-2; CDR3: CASRPDGGHGYTF
V: TRBV5-1; CDR3: CASSLAPLNEQFF
V: TRBV4-1; CDR3: CASSLPGGGPKQFF
V: TRBV9; CDR3: CASSPQGEKLFF
V: TRBV2; CDR3: CASSFDGINQPQHF
V: TRBV28; CDR3: CASSFQGYEQYF
V: TRBV25-1; CDR3: CASSEVGASQETQYF
V: TRBV11-2; CDR3: CASSLQLGATDEQFF
V: TRBV7-8; CDR3: CASSPRRVEDTQYF
V: TRBV29-1; CDR3: CSVPKRGHF
V: TRBV19; CDR3: CASSPTVSNQPQHF
V: TRBV18; CDR3: CASSLTGTASNQPQHF
V: TRBV6-1; CDR3: CASSAQSSEQYF
V: TRBV6-5; CDR3: CASSYTGPTEAFF
V: TRBV19; CDR3: CASSPRGYKNIQYF
V: TRBV5-1; CDR3: CASSGTSGDTGELFF
V: TRBV28; CDR3: CARKDARPCGYTF
V: TRBV7-8; CDR3: CASSRGTGELFF
V: TRBV7-6; CDR3: CASSLPRTSSSKRSYEQYF
V: TRBV19; CDR3: CASSILGRGAYEQYF
V: TRBV29-1; CDR3: CSVEPSGGETQYF
V: TRBV19; CDR3: CASSLGQGQGMNTEAFF
V: TRBV18; CDR3: CASSRETGGDSPLHF
V: TRBV7-8; CDR3: CASSFTGRETQYF
V: TRBV5-1; CDR3: CASSLGRTTRAAQETQYF